This entry lists 11 T cell receptor beta chains sequenced from one sample in a study of tumor and adjacent non-tumor tissue in lung cancer. Three rounds of nested PCR, following a modified ARM-PCR protocol, produced the TCRbeta library. From the multiplex PCR reads, TCRdb called clonotypes with MiXCR, one entry per CDR3 protein. The sample carries approximately 100,000 distinct CDR3 sequences, 65% recorded once. The template was RNA from unsorted bulk tissue. More than 3 cm separated this lung sample from the edge of the tumor. The sequenced material came from distant non-tumor lung tissue. All receptors derive from a man aged 30 to 39 with non-small cell lung cancer.

To note about this clonotype: A single base separates this from a much larger clone, so it may be a read error. The chain carries TRBV11-2 and TRBJ2-2, with 9 bases matching TRBD1. CDR1 SGHAT and CDR2 FQNNGV come from the germline V gene. This CDR3 has 16 residues. The CDR3 is CASSGRDRVATGKLFF. CDR3 in DNA: TGTGCCAGCAGTGGACGGGACAGGGTGGCCACCGGGAAGCTGTTTTTT.

This chain connects TRBV29-1 to TRBJ2-2; D possibly matches TRBD1 or TRBD2 (5 bases each). Trimming stripped 3 bases from V and 1 base from J, with 9 bases between. The length of the CDR3 is 14 residues. Looked up from germline, CDR1 is SQVTM and CDR2 is ANQGSEA. The CDR3 DNA is TGCAGCGTTGAGGGGACGGGGAACACCGGGGAGCTGTTTTTT. Amino acid sequence: CSVEGTGNTGELFF.

In the case of this clonotype: Since the CDR3 does not end with the conserved phenylalanine or tryptophan, this likely comes from a read error. The J gene is TRBJ2-7, the V gene TRBV20-1; TRBD2 matches at 7 bases. The length of the CDR3 is 14 residues. The germline CDR1 and CDR2 sequences are DFQATT and SNEGSKA (reference sequence). As DNA, the CDR3 is TGCAGTACTAGCGATACAGCTGGACTATACGAGCAGTACCTC. Translating it yields CSTSDTAGLYEQYL.

This clonotype was recorded at least ten times. The gene calls are TRBV14 and TRBJ1-6, with 10 bases matching TRBD1. Germline loops: CDR1 SGHDN, CDR2 FVKESK. The CDR3 loop spans 15 amino acids. V was clipped by 6 bases and J by 8 bases; unmatched bases: 7. CDR3 protein: CASRSVGQGHSPLHF. DNA of the CDR3: TGTGCCAGCAGAAGTGTGGGACAGGGGCATTCACCCCTCCACTTT.

Turning to this clonotype: The junction does not match germline at one end; this may be a read error. The rearrangement links TRBV12-3 or TRBV12-4 to TRBJ2-2, with TRBD1 identical over 7 bases. This CDR3 has 14 residues. This CDR3 reads CASRGTVNTGELVF. CDR3 coding DNA: TGTGCCAGCAGGGGGACAGTTAACACCGGGGAGCTGGTGTTT.

This clonotype was seen more than once but under ten times. Sequence at one end of the junction differs from germline and may be a read error. J is TRBJ2-2 and V is TRBV11-2; D is possibly TRBD1 (5 bases). Germline assignment: CDR1 SGHAT and CDR2 FQNNGV. This CDR3 comprises 17 residues. CDR3 region: CTSSPKLDSANTGELFF. CDR3 DNA: TGTACCAGCAGCCCTAAACTCGACAGCGCGAATACCGGGGAGCTGTTTTTT.

About this clonotype itself: This sequence may be a read error, since a much larger clone differs from it by one base. The CDR3 sequence is CASSLVRTDEKLFF. The CDR3 coding sequence is TGTGCCAGCAGCTTAGTTCGTACAGATGAAAAACTGTTTTTT. The rearrangement uses TRBV7-9 and TRBJ1-4; D unresolved. The CDR3 contains 14 residues. Trimming left V 1 base short and J 6 bases short, with 9 bases between. Germline V gives CDR1 SEHNR, CDR2 FQNEAQ (reference sequence).

This clonotype was found a few times. The rearrangement joins TRBV11-2 to TRBJ2-3; tentative D call: TRBD2 (6 bases). This CDR3 has 13 residues. Trimming pared 4 bases from V and 6 bases from J, leaving 11 bases between. Germline V gene data show CDR1 as SGHAT and CDR2 as FQNNGV. CDR3: CASSWAGRDTQYF. CDR3 nucleotide sequence: TGTGCCAGCAGCTGGGCAGGGAGGGATACGCAGTATTTT.

In this sample, this clonotype turned up once. The V call is TRBV4-1, the J call TRBJ1-4; TRBD1 might be the D (5 bases). The germline V gene encodes CDR1 MGHRA and CDR2 YSYEKL. V lost 7 bases to trimming and J lost 0 bases, with 15 bases between them. This CDR3 is 16 amino acids long. The CDR3 loop reads CASNDPPRATNEKLFF. DNA of the CDR3: TGCGCCAGCAACGATCCCCCCAGGGCAACTAATGAAAAACTGTTTTTT.

This clonotype was picked up a small number of times. This may be a read error: a much more frequent sequence differs by one nucleotide. This chain links TRBV12-3 or TRBV12-4 with TRBJ1-1; D not resolved. The CDR3 is 12 amino acids. CDR3 coding DNA: TGTGCCGGCAGTTTTCGATTCACCAAAGCTTTCTTT. This translates into CAGSFRFTKAFF.

The V gene is TRBV20-1, the J gene TRBJ1-2, with TRBD1 identical over 7 bases. V lost 4 bases, J lost 8 bases, and 10 bases stayed unmatched. The CDR3 is 13 amino acids. Germline V gene data show CDR1 as DFQATT and CDR2 as SNEGSKA (reference sequence). DNA of the CDR3: TGCAGTGCTATAACAGGGGCGGGTGGCGGCTACACCTTC. As protein: CSAITGAGGGYTF.